This T cell receptor (beta chain) was sequenced during a study of somatic mutations in cytotoxic T cells in rheumatoid arthritis. Repertoires were generated with immunoSEQ multiplex PCR, while TCRdb's copy carries only in-frame clones and drops some. The data contain under 20,000 clones, 86% of them singletons. The V end was cut by 5 bases, the J end by 2 bases, with 10 bases between. Per the germline V gene, CDR1 is MNHEY and CDR2 is SMNVEV (reference sequence). The length of the CDR3 is 13 residues. The source of this sequence is a man aged 40-55 years in good health. Sequences were obtained from CD8+ T cells sorted from blood. The chain employs TRBV27 and TRBJ2-7; weak D call: TRBD1 (6 bases). This CDR3 is CASSNDRTYEQYF. In nucleotides, the CDR3 is TGTGCCAGCAGTAACGACAGGACCTACGAGCAGTACTTC.